This T cell receptor (beta chain) was obtained from a study of cytomegalovirus exposure and HLA in healthy donors. The germline V and J ends were trimmed by 0 bases and 8 bases, with 11 bases remaining between them. From germline, CDR1 is SGHNT and CDR2 YYREEE (reference sequence). This CDR3 spans 14 amino acids. TCRdb keeps only in-frame clones here, not all; method: immunoSEQ multiplex PCR. The table includes fewer than 90,000 clones, roughly 84% detected once. The TCR sequence derives from a woman aged 18-29 years in good health and CMV-seropositive. Sequencing input: PBMCs. The chain couples TRBV5-4 to TRBJ2-2, with D perhaps TRBD1 (6 bases). CDR3 DNA: TGTGCCAGCAGCTTGGTACAGGGCAGAGGGGAGCTGTTTTTT. Its protein product is CASSLVQGRGELFF.